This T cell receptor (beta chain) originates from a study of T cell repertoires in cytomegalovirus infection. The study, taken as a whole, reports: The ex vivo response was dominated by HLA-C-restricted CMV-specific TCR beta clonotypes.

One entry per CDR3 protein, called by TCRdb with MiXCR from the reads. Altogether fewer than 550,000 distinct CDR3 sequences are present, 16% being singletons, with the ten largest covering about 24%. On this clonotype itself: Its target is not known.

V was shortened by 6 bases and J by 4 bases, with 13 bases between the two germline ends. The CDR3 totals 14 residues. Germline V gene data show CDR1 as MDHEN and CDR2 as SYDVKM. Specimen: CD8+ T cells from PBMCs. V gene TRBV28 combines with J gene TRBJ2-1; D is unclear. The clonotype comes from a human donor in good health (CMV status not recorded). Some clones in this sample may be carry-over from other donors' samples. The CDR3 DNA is TGTGCCAGCAGCCATCCCTCTCCATACAATGAGCAGTTCTTC. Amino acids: CASSHPSPYNEQFF.